The 7 T cell receptor beta chains below come from one sample, sequenced in a study of T cells after yellow fever vaccination. TCRdb used MiXCR to reprocess the 5' RACE reads, holding one entry per CDR3 protein. The sample contains a few hundred thousand distinct CDR3 sequences, 4.1% of which appear only once. The sample consisted of PBMCs, taken 5 days after the yellow fever booster vaccination. All receptors come from a man between 18 and 29 years old who received the YFV17D yellow fever vaccine.

This chain uses TRBV24-1 with TRBJ2-3; 7 nucleotides agree with TRBD1. This CDR3 is 15 amino acids long. Germline CDR1 reads KGHDR; CDR2 reads SFDVKD. The V and J ends lost 5 bases and 2 bases, in that order; junction bases with no gene match: 6. In DNA, the CDR3 is TGTGCCACCAGTGCCCGGGACAGCTCCACAGATACGCAGTATTTT. It specifies CATSARDSSTDTQYF.

The sample holds many counts of this clonotype. This rearrangement joins TRBV12-3 or TRBV12-4 to TRBJ2-2; TRBD2 aligns across 10 bases. This CDR3 contains 15 residues. J lost 4 bases, V lost 1 base, and 0 bases had no gene match. The CDR3 bases are TGTGCCAGCAGTTTAGGGACTAGCGGCACCGGGGAGCTGTTTTTT. It specifies CASSLGTSGTGELFF.

The genes are TRBV10-3 and TRBJ2-7; D unclear. The CDR3 spans 12 residues. V lost 8 bases and J 4 bases, leaving 12 bases between the germline ends. Germline CDR1 is ENHRY and CDR2 is SYGVKD. CDR3 sequence reads: CAIGTGNYEQYV. In DNA form, the CDR3 reads TGTGCCATCGGTACTGGGAATTACGAGCAGTACGTC.

About this clonotype: Since a much larger clone is just one base distant, this may be a read error. The chain combines TRBV5-1 with TRBJ2-6; D assignment may be TRBD1 or TRBD2 (5 bases each). This CDR3 spans 18 amino acids. The V gene's germline CDR1 is SGHRS and CDR2 YFSETQ. The CDR3 sequence is CASSPRPGPSSGANVLSF. The CDR3 DNA sequence: TGCGCCAGCAGCCCTCGGCCGGGACCGAGCTCTGGGGCCAACGTCCTGTCTTTC.

The chain joins TRBV6-2 or TRBV6-3 to TRBJ1-6, with D possibly matching TRBD1 (6 bases). This CDR3 has 13 amino acids. The germline V gene has CDR1 MNHEY and CDR2 SVGEGT. V was trimmed by 11 bases and J by 4 bases, leaving 12 bases between them. The CDR3 nucleotides are TGTGCCGGCTCGGACAGATATAATTCACCCCTCCACTTT. Protein product: CAGSDRYNSPLHF.

There are a few counts of this clonotype. The rearrangement joins TRBV7-9 to TRBJ1-1; D gene uncertain. The CDR3 is made up of 13 amino acids. From germline, CDR1 is SEHNR and CDR2 FQNEAQ (reference sequence). V shed 4 bases and J shed 8 bases, with 14 bases lying between them. The CDR3 DNA follows: TGTGCCAGCAGCTATACATCGGGAGAGGAAGCTTTCTTT. Its translation: CASSYTSGEEAFF.

The chain joins TRBV7-3 to TRBJ1-3; D ambiguous. The V and J ends lost 5 bases and 4 bases respectively, with 9 bases between them. The germline V gene encodes CDR1 SGHTA and CDR2 FQGTGA. The CDR3 totals 13 residues. The CDR3 sequence is CASSPGRGNTIYF. CDR3 nucleotides: TGTGCCAGCAGCCCCGGACGGGGAAACACCATATATTTT.